This entry features one T cell receptor beta chain sequence. Its antigen is not identified. This entry belongs to a study of T-cell reconstitution after alpha-beta-depleted transplantation in children. Study-wide results and limits: Counts and diversity of T cells one year after transplant came mostly from newly produced T cells.

Preparation of the TCRbeta library was carried out with unique molecular identifiers. MiXCR, run by TCRdb on the PCR reads, gives a single entry per CDR3 protein. Of 580,000 or so distinct CDR3 sequences listed, about 23% are singletons. The TCR sequence derives from a boy in the first two years of life who had a stem cell transplant for acute myeloid leukemia, so the T cells may come from the graft donor. Sequencing used PBMCs, mostly from graft donor cells, obtained 360 days after TCRalphabeta/CD19-depleted stem cell transplant.

CDR3 DNA: TGTGCCAGCAATCAAGGACTAGCGGGGAGGTGGGGGGAGACCCAGTACTTC. Translation: CASNQGLAGRWGETQYF. The rearrangement joins TRBV6-1 to TRBJ2-5, with TRBD2 identical over 12 bases. The CDR3 consists of 17 residues. Germline V CDR1 and CDR2: MNHNS, SASEGT. With V trimmed by 7 bases and J by 5 bases, 14 bases remained unmatched.